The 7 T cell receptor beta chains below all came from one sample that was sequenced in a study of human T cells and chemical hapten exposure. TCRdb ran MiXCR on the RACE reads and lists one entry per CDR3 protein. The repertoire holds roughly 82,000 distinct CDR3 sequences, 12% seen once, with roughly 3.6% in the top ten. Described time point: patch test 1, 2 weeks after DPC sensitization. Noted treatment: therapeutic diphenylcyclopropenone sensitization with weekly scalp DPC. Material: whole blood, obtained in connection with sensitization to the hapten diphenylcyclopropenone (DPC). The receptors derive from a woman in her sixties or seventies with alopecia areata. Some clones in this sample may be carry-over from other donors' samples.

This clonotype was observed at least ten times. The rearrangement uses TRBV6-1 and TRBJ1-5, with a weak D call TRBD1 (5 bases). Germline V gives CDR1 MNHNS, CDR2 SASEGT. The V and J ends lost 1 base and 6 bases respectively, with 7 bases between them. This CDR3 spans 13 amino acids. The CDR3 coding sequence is TGTGCCAGCAGTGAAGTGGGGACTCAGCCCCAGCATTTT. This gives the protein CASSEVGTQPQHF.

CDR3 coding DNA: TGTGCCAGCAGCCCAGCAGGGGGTCCAAAGCCCCAGCATTTT. Its protein product is CASSPAGGPKPQHF. V and J are TRBV7-9 and TRBJ1-5, with 7 positions matching TRBD1. The CDR3 sequence is 14 residues long. CDR1 and CDR2 from the germline V gene are SEHNR and FQNEAQ (reference sequence). V trimming: 5 bases; J trimming: 8 bases; junction bases outside the gene matches: 9.

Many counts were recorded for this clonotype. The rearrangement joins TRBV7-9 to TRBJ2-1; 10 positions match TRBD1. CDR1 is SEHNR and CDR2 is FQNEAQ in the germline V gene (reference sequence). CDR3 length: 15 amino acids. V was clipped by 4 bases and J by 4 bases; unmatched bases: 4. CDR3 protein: CASSSGDRGYNEQFF. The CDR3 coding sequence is TGTGCCAGCAGCTCGGGGGACAGGGGATACAATGAGCAGTTCTTC.

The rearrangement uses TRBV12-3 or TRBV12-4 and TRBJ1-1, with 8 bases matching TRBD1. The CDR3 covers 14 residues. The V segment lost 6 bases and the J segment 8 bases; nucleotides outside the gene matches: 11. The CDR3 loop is CASSSRTGPSEAFF. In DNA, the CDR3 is TGTGCCAGCAGCTCCAGGACAGGGCCTTCAGAAGCTTTCTTT.

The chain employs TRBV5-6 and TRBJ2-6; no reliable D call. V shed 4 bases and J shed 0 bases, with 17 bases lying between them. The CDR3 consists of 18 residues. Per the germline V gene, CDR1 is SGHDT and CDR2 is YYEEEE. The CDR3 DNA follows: TGTGCCAGCAGCCCGCGAATGAATTGGGTCTCTGGGGCCAACGTCCTGACTTTC. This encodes CASSPRMNWVSGANVLTF.

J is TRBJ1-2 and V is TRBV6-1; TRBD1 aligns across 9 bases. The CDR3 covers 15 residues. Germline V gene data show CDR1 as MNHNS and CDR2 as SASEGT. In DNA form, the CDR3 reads TGTGTCACCTCACCATACCGGACAGGGGCCGAAGGCTACACCTTC. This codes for CVTSPYRTGAEGYTF.

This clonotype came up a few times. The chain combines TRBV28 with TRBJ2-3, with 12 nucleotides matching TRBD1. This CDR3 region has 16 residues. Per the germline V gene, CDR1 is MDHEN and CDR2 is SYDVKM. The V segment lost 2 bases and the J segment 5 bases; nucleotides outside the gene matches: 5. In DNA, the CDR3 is TGTGCCAGCAGTTTAATCGGGACAGGGGGCGAAGATACGCAGTATTTT. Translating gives CASSLIGTGGEDTQYF.